This T cell receptor (beta chain) was sequenced for a study of T cell repertoires in cytomegalovirus infection. Study information: CMV infection together with matching HLA type was indicated by public TCR beta signatures. Study-level results: The cumulative frequency of public TCR beta families distinguished individuals who carried CMV together with the relevant HLA. In two of eight donors, the top clonotype was HLA-C-restricted CMV-specific.

One entry per CDR3 protein, called by TCRdb with MiXCR from the reads. The repertoire has about 310,000 distinct CDR3 sequences, 15% to 20% of them found once; the top ten carry 12%. This clonotype was recorded many times. Its specificity is not known. Trimming cost V 5 bases and J 5 bases, with 18 bases left between them. CDR3 length equals 15 residues. Germline assignment: CDR1 MNHEY and CDR2 SMNVEV (reference sequence). This clonotype originated in a human donor in good health (CMV status not recorded). Some clones in this sample may be carry-over from other donors' samples. J is TRBJ2-5 and V is TRBV27; either TRBD1 or TRBD2 may supply D (6 bases each). Material for sequencing was PBMCs. CDR3 sequence: CASSPGPQGGETQYF. For the CDR3, the DNA is TGTGCCAGCAGTCCAGGTCCCCAAGGGGGGGAGACCCAGTACTTC.